This is a list of T cell receptor beta chains from one sample in a study of shared clonotypes between healthy human individuals. Libraries were prepared by immunoSEQ multiplex PCR; TCRdb keeps only in-frame clonotypes and omits some of them. This table has 2 million to 2.5 million clones, roughly 90% appearing once. The sample taken for sequencing was naive CD4+ T cells from PBMCs. The origin of the receptors is a man aged 18-30 years in good health. Some clones in this sample may be carry-over from other donors' samples. Both conserved end residues are part of each CDR3. The D gene is left open where the match is weak. Where a row states a size, it is once, few, many or the class of an expanded clone; other rows omit it.

j_call d_call v_call clone_size cdr3_nt cdr3_aa
TRBJ2-5 TRBD2 TRBV5-1 - TGCGCCAGCAGCTCTGGGGTAGCGGGAGGGCCAGGCCAAGAGACCCAGTACTTC CASSSGVAGGPGQETQYF
TRBJ2-5 - TRBV5-1 - TGCGCCAGCAAGGTTTTGGGTAGAGAGGCCCAGTACTTC CASKVLGREAQYF
TRBJ2-1 TRBD2 TRBV7-2 - TGTGCCAGCAGCTTATTCGGGACTAGCGGGACGAATGAGCAGTTCTTC CASSLFGTSGTNEQFF
TRBJ1-1 - TRBV11-2 - TGTGCCAGCAGCTCGGTGATGAACACTGAAGCTTTCTTT CASSSVMNTEAFF
TRBJ2-7 TRBD1 TRBV5-6 - TGTGCCAGCAGCCCTTGGAGGACAGGGGGCCTCGAGCAGTACTTC CASSPWRTGGLEQYF
TRBJ1-2 TRBD1 TRBV5-1 - TGCGCCAGCCAACCAGGGGGCTTTAACTATGGCTACACCTTC CASQPGGFNYGYTF
TRBJ1-5 - TRBV18 - TGTGCCAGCTCCTCCTTAGGGGGACCCGATCAGCCCCAGCATTTT CASSSLGGPDQPQHF
TRBJ2-2 TRBD1 TRBV9 - TGTGCCAGCAGCCCAAGAGGACAGGGGGCTAACACCGGGGAGCTGTTTTTT CASSPRGQGANTGELFF
TRBJ2-1 TRBD2 TRBV11-2 - TGTGCCAGCAGCTCTGCTAGCGGGAATCACAATGAGCAGTTCTTC CASSSASGNHNEQFF
TRBJ1-2 - TRBV12-2 - TGTGCAAGTCGCTTACCCCGCAACCAGGAGGCTACGTCTTATGGCTACACCTTC CASRLPRNQEATSYGYTF
TRBJ1-1 - TRBV30 few TGTGCCTGGAGTGTATCATCGATGAACACTGAAGCTTTCTTT CAWSVSSMNTEAFF
TRBJ1-1 - TRBV25-1 few TGTGCCAGCAGTGAAAGAGGGTACGAAGCTTTCTTT CASSERGYEAFF
TRBJ2-7 - TRBV5-6 - TGTGCCAGCAGCGCCCCCGGGAGTGGGGTTTTCTACGAGCAGTACTTC CASSAPGSGVFYEQYF
TRBJ2-7 - TRBV7-3 - TGTGCCAGCAGCTTACAGGGGTCGTCCTACGAGCAGTACTTC CASSLQGSSYEQYF
TRBJ2-4 TRBD2 TRBV5-1 - TGCGCCAGCAGCTTGCAGCCGGGGGGCAAAAACATTCAGTACTTC CASSLQPGGKNIQYF
TRBJ1-6 TRBD1 TRBV6-5 - TGTGCCAGCAGCCCCCCGGGACAGGCCCCACCCCTCCACTTT CASSPPGQAPPLHF
TRBJ1-4 - TRBV28 - TGTGCCAGCAGTTTGGGGACATTCGTTGAAAAACTGTTTTTT CASSLGTFVEKLFF
TRBJ1-2 TRBD1 TRBV23-1 - TGCGCCAGCAGTTCGGGGACAGGGCGGAATGGCTACACCTTC CASSSGTGRNGYTF
TRBJ2-7 - TRBV19 once TGTGCCATAGAATGGCGGGCCCGAGCCTACGAGCAGTACTTC CAIEWRARAYEQYF
TRBJ1-5 - TRBV6-1 - TGTGCCAGCAGTGAAGTATATAACCAGCCCCAGCATTTT CASSEVYNQPQHF
TRBJ1-1 - TRBV28 - TGTGCCAGCAGTTTAGCCCAGGGCCTGGCTTTCTTT CASSLAQGLAFF
TRBJ1-5 - TRBV2 - TGTGCCAGCAGTAAAGGACAGCCCCCCAATCAGCCCCAGCATTTT CASSKGQPPNQPQHF